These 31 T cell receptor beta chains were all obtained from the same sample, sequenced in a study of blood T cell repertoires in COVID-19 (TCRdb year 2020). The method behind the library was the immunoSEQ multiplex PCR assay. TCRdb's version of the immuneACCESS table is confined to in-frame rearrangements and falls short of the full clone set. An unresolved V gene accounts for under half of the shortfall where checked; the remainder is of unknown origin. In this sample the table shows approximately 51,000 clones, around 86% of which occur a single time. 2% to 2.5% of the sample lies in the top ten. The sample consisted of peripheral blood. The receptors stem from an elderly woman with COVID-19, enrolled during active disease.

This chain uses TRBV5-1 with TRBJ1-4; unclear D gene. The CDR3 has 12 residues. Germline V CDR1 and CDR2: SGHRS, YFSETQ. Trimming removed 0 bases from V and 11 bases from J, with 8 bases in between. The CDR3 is CASSLDAGKLFF. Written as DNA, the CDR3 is TGCGCCAGCAGCTTGGATGCAGGCAAACTGTTTTTT. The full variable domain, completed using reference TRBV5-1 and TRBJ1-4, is KAGVTQTPRYLIKTRGQQVTLSCSPISGHRSVSWYQQTPGQGLQFLFEYFSETQRNKGNFPGRFSGRQFSNSRSEMNVSTLELGDSALYLCASSLDAGKLFFGSGTQLSVL.

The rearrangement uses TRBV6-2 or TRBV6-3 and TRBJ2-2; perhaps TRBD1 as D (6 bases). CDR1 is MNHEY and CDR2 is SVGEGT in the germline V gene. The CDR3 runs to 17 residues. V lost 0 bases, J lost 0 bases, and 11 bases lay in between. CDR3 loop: CASSYSNRASNTGELFF. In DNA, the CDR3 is TGTGCCAGCAGTTACTCGAACAGGGCGTCGAACACCGGGGAGCTGTTTTTT.

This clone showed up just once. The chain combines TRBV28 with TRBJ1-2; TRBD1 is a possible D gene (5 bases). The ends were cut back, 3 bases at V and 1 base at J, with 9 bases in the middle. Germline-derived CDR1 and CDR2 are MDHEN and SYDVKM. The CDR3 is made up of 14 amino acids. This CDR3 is CASSFPGRNYGYTF. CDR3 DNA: TGTGCCAGCAGTTTCCCAGGGCGTAACTATGGCTACACCTTC.

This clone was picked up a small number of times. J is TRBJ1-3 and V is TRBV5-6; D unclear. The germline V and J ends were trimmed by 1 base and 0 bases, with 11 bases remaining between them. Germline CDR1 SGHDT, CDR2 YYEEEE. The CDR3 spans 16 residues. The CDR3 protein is CASSLRAGFSGNTIYF. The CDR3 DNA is TGTGCCAGCAGCTTGAGAGCGGGCTTCTCTGGAAACACCATATATTTT.

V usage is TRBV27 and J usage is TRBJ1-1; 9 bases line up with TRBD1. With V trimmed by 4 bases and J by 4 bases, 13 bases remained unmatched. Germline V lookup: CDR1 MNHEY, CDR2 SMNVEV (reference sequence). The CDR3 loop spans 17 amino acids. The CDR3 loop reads CASSWTPGQGKGTEAFF. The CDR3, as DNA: TGTGCCAGCAGTTGGACCCCGGGACAGGGAAAGGGCACTGAAGCTTTCTTT.

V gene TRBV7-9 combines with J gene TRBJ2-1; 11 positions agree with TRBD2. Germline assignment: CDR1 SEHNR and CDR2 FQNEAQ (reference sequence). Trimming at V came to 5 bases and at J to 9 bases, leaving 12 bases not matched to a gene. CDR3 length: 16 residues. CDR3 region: CASSPDILAGDSEQFF. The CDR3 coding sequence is TGTGCCAGCAGCCCAGATATACTAGCGGGAGATAGTGAGCAGTTCTTC. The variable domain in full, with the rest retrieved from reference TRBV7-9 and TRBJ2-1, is DTGVSQNPRHKITKRGQNVTFRCDPISEHNRLYWYRQTLGQGPEFLTYFQNEAQLEKSRLLSDRFSAERPKGSFSTLEIQRTEQGDSAMYLCASSPDILAGDSEQFFGPGTRLTVL.

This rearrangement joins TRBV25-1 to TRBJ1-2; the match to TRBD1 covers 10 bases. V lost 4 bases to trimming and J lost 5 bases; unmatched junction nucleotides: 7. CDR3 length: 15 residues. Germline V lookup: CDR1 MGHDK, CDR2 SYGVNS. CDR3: CASSVGDRGKYGYTF. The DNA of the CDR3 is TGTGCCAGCAGTGTAGGGGACAGGGGAAAATATGGCTACACCTTC.

The CDR3 is CASSLDSRQPSGGYGYTF. CDR3 in DNA: TGCGCCAGCAGCTTGGACTCAAGACAGCCCTCGGGCGGCTATGGCTACACCTTC. This rearrangement joins TRBV5-1 to TRBJ1-2; perhaps TRBD1 as D (5 bases). This CDR3 contains 18 residues. Per germline, CDR1 SGHRS and CDR2 YFSETQ. Trimming took off 0 bases at V and 4 bases at J, with 22 bases between the two ends.

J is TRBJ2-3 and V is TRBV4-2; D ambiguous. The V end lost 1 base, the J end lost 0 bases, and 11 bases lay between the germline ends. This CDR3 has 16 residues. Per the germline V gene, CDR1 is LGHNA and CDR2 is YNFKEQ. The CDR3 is CASSQASGFSTDTQYF. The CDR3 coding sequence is TGTGCCAGCAGCCAAGCTTCAGGCTTTAGCACAGATACGCAGTATTTT.

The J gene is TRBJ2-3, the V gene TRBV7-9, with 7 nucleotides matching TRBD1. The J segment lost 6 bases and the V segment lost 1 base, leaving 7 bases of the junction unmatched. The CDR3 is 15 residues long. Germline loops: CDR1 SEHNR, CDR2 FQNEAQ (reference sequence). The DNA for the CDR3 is TGTGCCAGCAGCTTAGGTGACAGGGTTCCGGATACGCAGTATTTT. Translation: CASSLGDRVPDTQYF. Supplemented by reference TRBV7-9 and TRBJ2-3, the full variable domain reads DTGVSQNPRHKITKRGQNVTFRCDPISEHNRLYWYRQTLGQGPEFLTYFQNEAQLEKSRLLSDRFSAERPKGSFSTLEIQRTEQGDSAMYLCASSLGDRVPDTQYFGPGTRLTVL.

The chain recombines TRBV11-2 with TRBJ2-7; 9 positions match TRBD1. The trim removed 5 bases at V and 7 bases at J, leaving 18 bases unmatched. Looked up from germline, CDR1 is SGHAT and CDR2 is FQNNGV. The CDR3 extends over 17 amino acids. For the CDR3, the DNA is TGTGCCAGCAGCCTTCGAACCACGACAGGGGGTCCGAGGGAGCAGTACTTC. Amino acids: CASSLRTTTGGPREQYF.

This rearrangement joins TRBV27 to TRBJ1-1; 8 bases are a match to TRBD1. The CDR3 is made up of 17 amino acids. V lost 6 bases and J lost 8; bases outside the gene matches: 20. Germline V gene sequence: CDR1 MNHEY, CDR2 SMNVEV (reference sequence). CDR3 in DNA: TGTGCCAGCAGCCCGGACAGGGTTAGGAATGGACGTCTAGAAGCTTTCTTT. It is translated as CASSPDRVRNGRLEAFF.

The CDR3 DNA reads TGTGCCAGCAGTGAGAATAGGAACAGGGTGCATGGCTACACCTTC. This codes for CASSENRNRVHGYTF. The chain links TRBV6-1 to TRBJ1-2, with D possibly being TRBD1 (6 bases). This CDR3 comprises 15 residues. CDR1 MNHNS and CDR2 SASEGT come from the germline V gene. Trimming shortened V by 3 bases and J by 6 bases, and 17 bases separated the two germline ends.

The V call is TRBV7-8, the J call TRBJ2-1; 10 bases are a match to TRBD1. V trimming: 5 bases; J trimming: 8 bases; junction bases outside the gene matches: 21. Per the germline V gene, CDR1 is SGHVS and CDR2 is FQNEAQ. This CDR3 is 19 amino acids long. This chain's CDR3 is CASSRRDRGWTRAVDEQFF. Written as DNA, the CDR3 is TGTGCCAGCAGCCGAAGGGACAGGGGATGGACTAGGGCTGTCGATGAGCAGTTCTTC.

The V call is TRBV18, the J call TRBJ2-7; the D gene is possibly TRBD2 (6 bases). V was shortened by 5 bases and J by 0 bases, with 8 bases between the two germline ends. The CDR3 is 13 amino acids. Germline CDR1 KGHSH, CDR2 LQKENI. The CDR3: CASSTGASYEQYF. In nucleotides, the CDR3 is TGTGCCAGCTCAACGGGAGCCTCCTACGAGCAGTACTTC.

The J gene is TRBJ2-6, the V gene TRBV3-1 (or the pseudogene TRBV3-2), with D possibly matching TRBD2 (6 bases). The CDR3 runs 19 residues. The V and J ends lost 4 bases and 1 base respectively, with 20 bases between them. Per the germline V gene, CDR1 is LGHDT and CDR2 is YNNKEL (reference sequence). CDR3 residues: CASSPGRLAPTSGANVLTF. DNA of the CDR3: TGTGCCAGCAGCCCTGGGCGGCTAGCGCCAACTTCTGGGGCCAACGTCCTGACTTTC.

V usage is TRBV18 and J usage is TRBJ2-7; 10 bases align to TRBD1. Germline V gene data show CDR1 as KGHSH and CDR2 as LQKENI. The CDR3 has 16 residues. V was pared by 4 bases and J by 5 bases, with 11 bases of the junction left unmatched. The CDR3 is CASSRDRGSARNEQYF. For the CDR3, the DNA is TGTGCCAGCTCACGGGACAGGGGATCGGCAAGGAACGAGCAGTACTTC.

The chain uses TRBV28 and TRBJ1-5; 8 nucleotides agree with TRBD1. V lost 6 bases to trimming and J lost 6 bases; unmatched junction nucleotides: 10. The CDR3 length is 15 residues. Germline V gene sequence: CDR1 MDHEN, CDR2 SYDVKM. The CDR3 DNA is TGTGCCAGCAGAACCGGGACAGGATTAACTCAGCCCCAGCATTTT. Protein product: CASRTGTGLTQPQHF.

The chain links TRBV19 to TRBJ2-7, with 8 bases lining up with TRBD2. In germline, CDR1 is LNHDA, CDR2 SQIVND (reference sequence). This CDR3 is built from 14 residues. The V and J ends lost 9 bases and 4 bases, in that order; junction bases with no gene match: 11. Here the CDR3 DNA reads TGTGCCAGCTCCCCCGGGACTAGGATTTACGAGCAGTACTTC. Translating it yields CASSPGTRIYEQYF. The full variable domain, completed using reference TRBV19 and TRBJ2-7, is DGGITQSPKYLFRKEGQNVTLSCEQNLNHDAMYWYRQDPGQGLRLIYYSQIVNDFQKGDIAEGYSVSREKKESFPLTVTSAQKNPTAFYLCASSPGTRIYEQYFGPGTRLTVT.

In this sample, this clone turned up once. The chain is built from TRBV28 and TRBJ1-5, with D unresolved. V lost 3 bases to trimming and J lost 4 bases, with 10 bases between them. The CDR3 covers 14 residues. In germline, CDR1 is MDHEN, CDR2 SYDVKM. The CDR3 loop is CASSLTRRNQPQHF. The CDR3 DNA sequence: TGTGCCAGCAGTTTGACTCGGAGGAATCAGCCCCAGCATTTT.

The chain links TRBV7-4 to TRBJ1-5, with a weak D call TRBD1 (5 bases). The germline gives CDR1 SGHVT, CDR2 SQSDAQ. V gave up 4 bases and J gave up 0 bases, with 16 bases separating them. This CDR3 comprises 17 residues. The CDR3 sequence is CASSSGGGVISNQPQHF. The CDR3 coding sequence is TGTGCCAGCAGCTCCGGTGGGGGGGTAATTAGCAATCAGCCCCAGCATTTT.

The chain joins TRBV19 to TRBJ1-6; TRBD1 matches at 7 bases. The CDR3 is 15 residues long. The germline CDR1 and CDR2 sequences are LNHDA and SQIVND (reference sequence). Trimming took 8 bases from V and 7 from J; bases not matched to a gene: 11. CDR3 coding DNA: TGTGCCAGTTCCGGGACAGCGAGAATCAATTCACCCCTCCACTTT. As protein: CASSGTARINSPLHF.

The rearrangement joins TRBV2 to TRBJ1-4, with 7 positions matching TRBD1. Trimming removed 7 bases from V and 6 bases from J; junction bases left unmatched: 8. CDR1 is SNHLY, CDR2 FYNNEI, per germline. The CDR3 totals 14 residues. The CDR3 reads CASTDDRVHEKLFF. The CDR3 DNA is TGTGCCAGCACTGATGACAGGGTACATGAAAAACTGTTTTTT.

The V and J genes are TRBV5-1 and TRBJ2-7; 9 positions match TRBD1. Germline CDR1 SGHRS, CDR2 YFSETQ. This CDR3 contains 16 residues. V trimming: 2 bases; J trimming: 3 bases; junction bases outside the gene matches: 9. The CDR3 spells CASSFDLGTGNYEQYF. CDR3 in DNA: TGCGCCAGCAGCTTCGACCTCGGGACAGGGAACTACGAGCAGTACTTC. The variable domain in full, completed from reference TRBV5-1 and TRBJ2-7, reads KAGVTQTPRYLIKTRGQQVTLSCSPISGHRSVSWYQQTPGQGLQFLFEYFSETQRNKGNFPGRFSGRQFSNSRSEMNVSTLELGDSALYLCASSFDLGTGNYEQYFGPGTRLTVT.

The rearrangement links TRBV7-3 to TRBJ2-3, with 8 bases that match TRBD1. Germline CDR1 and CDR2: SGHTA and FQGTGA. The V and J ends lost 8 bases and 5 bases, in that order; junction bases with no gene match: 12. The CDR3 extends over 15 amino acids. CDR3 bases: TGTGCCAGCGGCCCCCCGGGACAGGAAATAGATACGCAGTATTTT. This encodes CASGPPGQEIDTQYF.

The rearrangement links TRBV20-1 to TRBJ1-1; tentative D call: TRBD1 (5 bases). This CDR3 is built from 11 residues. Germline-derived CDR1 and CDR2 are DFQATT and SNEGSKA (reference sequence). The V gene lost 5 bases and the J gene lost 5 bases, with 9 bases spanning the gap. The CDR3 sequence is CSAAKGTEAFF. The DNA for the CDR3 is TGCAGTGCTGCTAAGGGGACTGAAGCTTTCTTT.

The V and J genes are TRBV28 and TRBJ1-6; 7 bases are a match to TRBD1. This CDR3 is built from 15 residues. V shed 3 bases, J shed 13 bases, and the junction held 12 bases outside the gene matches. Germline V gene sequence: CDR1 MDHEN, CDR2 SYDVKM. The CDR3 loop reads CASSFTGTAAIPLHF. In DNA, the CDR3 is TGTGCCAGCAGTTTTACCGGGACAGCCGCCATCCCCCTCCACTTT. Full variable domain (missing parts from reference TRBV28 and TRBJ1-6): DVKVTQSSRYLVKRTGEKVFLECVQDMDHENMFWYRQDPGLGLRLIYFSYDVKMKEKGDIPEGYSVSREKKERFSLILESASTNQTSMYLCASSFTGTAAIPLHFGNGTRLTVT.

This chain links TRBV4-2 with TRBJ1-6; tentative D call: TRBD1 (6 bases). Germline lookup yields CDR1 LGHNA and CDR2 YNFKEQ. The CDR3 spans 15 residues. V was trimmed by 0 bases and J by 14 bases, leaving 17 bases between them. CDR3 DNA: TGTGCCAGCAGCCAAGACCGACAGGTCGGTCTTGCCCTCCACTTT. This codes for CASSQDRQVGLALHF.

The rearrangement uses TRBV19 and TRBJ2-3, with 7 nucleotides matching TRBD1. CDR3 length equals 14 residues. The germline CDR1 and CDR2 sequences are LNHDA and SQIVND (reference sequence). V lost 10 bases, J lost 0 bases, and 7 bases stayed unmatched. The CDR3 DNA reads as TGTGCCACCAGGGCAGGGGGTAGCACAGATACGCAGTATTTT. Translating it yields CATRAGGSTDTQYF.

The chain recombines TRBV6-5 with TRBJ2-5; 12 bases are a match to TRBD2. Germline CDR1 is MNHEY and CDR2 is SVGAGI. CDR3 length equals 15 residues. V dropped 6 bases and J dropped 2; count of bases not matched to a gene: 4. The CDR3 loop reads CASRLTSGRQETQYF. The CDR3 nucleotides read TGTGCCAGCAGATTGACTAGCGGGAGACAAGAGACCCAGTACTTC.

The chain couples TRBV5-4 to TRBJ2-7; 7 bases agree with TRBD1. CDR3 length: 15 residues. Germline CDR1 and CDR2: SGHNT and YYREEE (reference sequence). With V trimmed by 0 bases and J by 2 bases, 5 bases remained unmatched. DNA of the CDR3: TGTGCCAGCAGCTTGGGGCCAGGGGGAGCCTACGAGCAGTACTTC. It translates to CASSLGPGGAYEQYF.